The 26 T cell receptor beta chains below were found in one sample sequenced in a study of T cells in Graves' hyperthyroidism and ophthalmopathy. TCR beta CDR3 regions were amplified from RNA. The TCR CDR3 was amplified in a first-round RT-PCR using the HTBI primer set. One entry per CDR3 protein, called by TCRdb with MiXCR from the multiplex PCR reads. The table has about 130,000 distinct CDR3 sequences, roughly a fifth seen once. Material for sequencing was blood. These receptors were taken from a woman aged 45-65 years with Graves' hyperthyroidism that later progressed to Graves' ophthalmopathy.

This clonotype was seen ten or more times. V is TRBV7-9 and J is TRBJ1-2; D ambiguous. This CDR3 is 13 amino acids long. Germline lookup yields CDR1 SEHNR and CDR2 FQNEAQ (reference sequence). With 6 bases removed from V and 8 bases from J, the gap between germline ends came to 16 bases. The CDR3 nucleotides are TGTGCCAGCAGTTACGACAAGGGAGGAGGCTACACCTTC. Protein: CASSYDKGGGYTF.

The CDR3 nucleotides are TGCAGCGAAAAAGGCCGCTTCCTCCAAGAGACCCAGTACTTC. This encodes CSEKGRFLQETQYF. The J gene is TRBJ2-5, the V gene TRBV29-1; the D is unclear. CDR3 length: 14 amino acids. CDR1 and CDR2 (germline): SQVTM, ANQGSEA. Deletions cut 7 bases from V and 1 base from J, with 16 bases between. The full variable domain, rest sourced from reference TRBV29-1 and TRBJ2-5, is SAVISQKPSRDICQRGTSLTIQCQVDSQVTMMFWYRQQPGQSLTLIATANQGSEATYESGFVIDKFPISRPNLTFSTLTVSNMSPEDSSIYLCSEKGRFLQETQYFGPGTRLLVL.

CDR3 DNA sequence: TGTGCCAGCAGCCAAGGAGGGACAGCCTTTTACGAGCAGTACTTC. This sequence encodes CASSQGGTAFYEQYF. The chain recombines TRBV14 with TRBJ2-7; 7 bases fit TRBD1. Germline values: CDR1 SGHDN, CDR2 FVKESK. V gave up 1 base and J gave up 4 bases; unmatched junction bases: 7. The CDR3 is 15 residues long.

This clonotype turned up a few times. V is TRBV7-7 and J is TRBJ2-2, with TRBD2 as a possible D gene (6 bases). The CDR3 runs to 9 residues. Germline CDR1 and CDR2: SSHAT and FNYEAQ (reference sequence). CDR3 sequence reads: CAGRGELFF. CDR3 nucleotide sequence: TGTGCAGGGAGGGGGGAGCTGTTTTTT.

Only one count was recorded for this clonotype. The genes are TRBV27 and TRBJ2-7; perhaps TRBD2 as D (5 bases). Germline assignment: CDR1 MNHEY and CDR2 SMNVEV (reference sequence). This CDR3 has 16 residues. Trimming took 4 bases from V and 2 from J, leaving 18 bases between them. The CDR3 loop is CASSWSLAGATYEQYF. The DNA for the CDR3 is TGTGCCAGCAGTTGGAGTCTGGCGGGTGCTACCTACGAGCAGTACTTC.

This clonotype was seen repeatedly, ten times or more. The V call is TRBV20-1, the J call TRBJ2-7; 7 positions agree with TRBD1. The CDR3 consists of 13 residues. Germline CDR1 and CDR2: DFQATT and SNEGSKA (reference sequence). Losses at the gene ends were 2 bases for V and 1 base for J; bases not matched to a gene: 2. The CDR3 loop is CSARPRGSYEQYF. The CDR3 coding sequence is TGCAGTGCTAGACCCAGGGGGTCCTACGAGCAGTACTTC.

This clonotype was seen more than once but under ten times. V usage is TRBV27 and J usage is TRBJ1-3, with D uncertain. Germline V gives CDR1 MNHEY, CDR2 SMNVEV (reference sequence). V gave up 6 bases and J gave up 0 bases, with 12 bases separating them. The CDR3 covers 15 residues. DNA for the CDR3: TGTGCCAGCAGAATGGACTCAGGCTCTGGAAACACCATATATTTT. This encodes CASRMDSGSGNTIYF.

This clonotype was recorded at least ten times. This sequence joins TRBV2 and TRBJ2-5, with a weak D call TRBD1 (6 bases). CDR1 is SNHLY, CDR2 FYNNEI, per germline. The ends were cut back, 8 bases at V and 4 bases at J, with 11 bases in the middle. CDR3 length: 12 residues. CDR3 sequence (DNA): TGTGCCAGCGGAGGCAGGGGAGAGACCCAGTACTTC. This codes for CASGGRGETQYF.

Ten or more counts support this clonotype. This rearrangement joins TRBV28 to TRBJ2-7; tentatively, D is TRBD1 (5 bases). Germline V gene sequence: CDR1 MDHEN, CDR2 SYDVKM. This CDR3 has 11 residues. V was shortened by 6 bases and J by 9 bases, with 12 bases between the two germline ends. CDR3 nucleotides: TGTGCCAGCAGCACGATCCAGGGGCAGTACTTC. Its translation: CASSTIQGQYF.

This clonotype occurred once. V usage is TRBV9 and J usage is TRBJ2-2, with TRBD1 matching 12 bases. Germline V gene sequence: CDR1 SGDLS, CDR2 YYNGEE. V was clipped by 0 bases and J by 4 bases; unmatched bases: 7. CDR3 length: 18 amino acids. The CDR3 reads CASSVAGQGALSTGELFF. The CDR3 region has the DNA TGTGCCAGCAGCGTAGCGGGACAGGGGGCACTGAGCACCGGGGAGCTGTTTTTT.

This chain links TRBV12-3 or TRBV12-4 with TRBJ2-7, with 7 positions matching TRBD1. This CDR3 contains 15 residues. The ends lost 6 bases at V and 3 bases at J; junction bases unmatched: 11. The CDR3 sequence: CASSHTEGQYYEQYF. In DNA form, the CDR3 reads TGTGCCAGCAGCCATACTGAGGGACAGTACTACGAGCAGTACTTC.

This clonotype was recorded at least ten times. The rearrangement uses TRBV5-5 and TRBJ2-7; tentatively, D is TRBD1 (5 bases). Germline CDR1 is SGHKS and CDR2 is YYEKEE (reference sequence). V lost 1 base, J lost 0 bases, and 17 bases lay in between. The CDR3 length is 17 residues. The DNA of the CDR3 is TGTGCCAGCAGCTTGCGTCATCAGGGCCTCAGCTCCTACGAGCAGTACTTC. As protein: CASSLRHQGLSSYEQYF.

This clonotype was observed a few times. One junction end does not reproduce the germline sequence, and a read error may be involved. This chain links TRBV12-3 or TRBV12-4 with TRBJ2-3; TRBD2 aligns across 7 bases. The CDR3 has 15 amino acids. DNA of the CDR3: TGTGCCGGCAGTTCCCTAGCGGCTAGCACAGATACGCAGTATTTT. This sequence encodes CAGSSLAASTDTQYF.

This clonotype was seen a few times. The chain combines TRBV2 with TRBJ2-6; possibly TRBD2 for D (6 bases). Germline CDR1 and CDR2: SNHLY and FYNNEI. With 6 bases removed from V and 1 base from J, the gap between germline ends came to 13 bases. CDR3 length equals 16 residues. CDR3 loop: CASRGLRESGANVLTF. The CDR3 bases are TGTGCCAGCAGGGGCCTCCGGGAGTCTGGGGCCAACGTCCTGACTTTC.

This chain joins TRBV28 and TRBJ2-1; 12 bases are a match to TRBD2. The V gene's germline CDR1 is MDHEN and CDR2 SYDVKM. V was pared by 8 bases and J by 6 bases, with 8 bases of the junction left unmatched. This CDR3 region has 15 residues. CDR3 sequence reads: CASCRGGLAGNEQFF. The CDR3 region has the DNA TGTGCCAGCTGCCGGGGGGGACTAGCGGGCAATGAGCAGTTCTTC.

This clonotype showed up just a few times. The V gene is TRBV20-1, the J gene TRBJ1-3; the D gene is possibly TRBD1 (5 bases). CDR1 and CDR2 from the germline V gene are DFQATT and SNEGSKA (reference sequence). The CDR3 totals 14 residues. Trimming shortened V by 4 bases and J by 4 bases, and 14 bases separated the two germline ends. For the CDR3, the DNA is TGCAGTGCTACCCCTGTAGGGACCGGAAACACCATATATTTT. It yields the protein CSATPVGTGNTIYF.

This clonotype has at least ten counts. The chain carries TRBV5-1 and TRBJ2-1; TRBD2 matches at 7 bases. The germline V gene encodes CDR1 SGHRS and CDR2 YFSETQ. J was trimmed by 4 bases and V by 6 bases; bases with no gene match: 10. This CDR3 region has 15 residues. The CDR3 nucleotides are TGCGCCAGCACCTCTGGCGGGAGTTCTTACAATGAGCAGTTCTTC. Translation: CASTSGGSSYNEQFF.

This rearrangement joins TRBV28 to TRBJ1-5; D unresolved. Trimming cost V 2 bases and J 6 bases, with 11 bases left between them. Germline CDR1 and CDR2: MDHEN and SYDVKM. The CDR3 runs to 14 residues. This CDR3 reads CASSLKQHTQPQHF. CDR3 DNA sequence: TGTGCCAGCAGTTTAAAACAGCATACTCAGCCCCAGCATTTT.

The CDR3 coding sequence is TGCGCCAGCAGCCCGGGACAGGGATTTGAGCAGTTCTTC. Its translation is CASSPGQGFEQFF. This chain links TRBV5-1 with TRBJ2-1; 9 bases fit TRBD1. This CDR3 spans 13 amino acids. Per germline, CDR1 SGHRS and CDR2 YFSETQ. V was clipped by 4 bases and J by 9 bases; unmatched bases: 5.

This clonotype was observed many times. The V call is TRBV11-2, the J call TRBJ1-1; D is possibly TRBD1 (5 bases). Germline V gene sequence: CDR1 SGHAT, CDR2 FQNNGV. This CDR3 is built from 13 residues. Trimming stripped 4 bases from V and 4 bases from J, with 10 bases between. CDR3 DNA sequence: TGTGCCAGCAGCTCGGGGGTTAGCACTGAAGCTTTCTTT. It codes for CASSSGVSTEAFF.

V usage is TRBV10-2 and J usage is TRBJ2-7, with a tentative D call TRBD2 (6 bases). Germline V gives CDR1 WSHSY, CDR2 SAAADI. V was clipped by 0 bases and J by 2 bases, with 8 bases between them. There are 14 residues in the CDR3. For the CDR3, the DNA is TGCGCCAGCAGTGAGTCGGGACTGACCTACGAGCAGTACTTC. Its protein product is CASSESGLTYEQYF.

V gene TRBV7-2 combines with J gene TRBJ2-1; 12 nucleotides match TRBD2. Germline values: CDR1 SGHTA, CDR2 FQGNSA. This CDR3 has 16 residues. Trimming at V came to 1 base and at J to 9 bases, leaving 7 bases not matched to a gene. The CDR3 DNA reads TGTGCCAGCAGCTTAGTAAGGACTAGCGGGAACTGTGAGCAGTTCTTC. This translates into CASSLVRTSGNCEQFF.

This clonotype was observed many times. V gene TRBV6-1 combines with J gene TRBJ2-7, with D tentatively TRBD1 (5 bases). The CDR3 contains 14 residues. Trimming cost V 2 bases and J 2 bases, with 10 bases left between them. CDR1 and CDR2 from the germline V gene are MNHNS and SASEGT. CDR3 sequence reads: CASSESGSAYEQYF. CDR3 DNA: TGTGCCAGCAGTGAATCAGGGTCCGCCTACGAGCAGTACTTC.

This clonotype was detected only a few times. This rearrangement joins TRBV11-3 to TRBJ2-1; 10 nucleotides line up with TRBD2. The V gene end was trimmed by 5 bases and the J gene end by 6 bases; junction bases not matched to a gene: 1. Looked up from germline, CDR1 is SGHNT and CDR2 is YENEEA. The CDR3 totals 13 residues. In nucleotides, the CDR3 is TGTGCCAGCAGCCCTAGCGGGAGCAATGAGCAGTTCTTC. Protein product: CASSPSGSNEQFF. Full variable domain (rest looked up from reference TRBV11-3 and TRBJ2-1): EAGVVQSPRYKIIEKKQPVAFWCNPISGHNTLYWYLQNLGQGPELLIRYENEEAVDDSQLPKDRFSAERLKGVDSTLKIQPAELGDSAVYLCASSPSGSNEQFFGPGTRLTVL.

This clonotype was seen at least ten times. The chain recombines TRBV19 with TRBJ2-4, with D maybe TRBD1 (6 bases). Germline V gene lookup returns CDR1 LNHDA and CDR2 SQIVND (reference sequence). V lost 2 bases and J 0 bases, leaving 8 bases between the germline ends. The CDR3 covers 15 residues. The DNA of the CDR3 is TGTGCCAGTAGTATACAGGGGAGAGCCAAAAACATTCAGTACTTC. Translation: CASSIQGRAKNIQYF.

This clonotype was counted at least ten times. The chain combines TRBV14 with TRBJ1-2; possible D gene TRBD1, 5 bases. Germline V gene sequence: CDR1 SGHDN, CDR2 FVKESK. The CDR3 length is 15 residues. The V and J ends lost 1 base and 5 bases respectively, with 14 bases between them. The chain's CDR3 is CASSQGLGDLYGYTF. The CDR3 DNA reads as TGTGCCAGCAGCCAAGGCCTGGGGGACCTTTATGGCTACACCTTC.